This TCR beta chain was observed in a study of T cells after yellow fever vaccination. The CDR3 has 12 amino acids. Per germline, CDR1 KGHSH and CDR2 LQKENI. The V end lost 8 bases, the J end lost 4 bases, and 8 bases lay between the germline ends. This clonotype has just a few counts. MiXCR, run by TCRdb on the 5' RACE reads, gives a single entry per CDR3 protein. The data show about 260,000 distinct CDR3 sequences, roughly 5.2% seen once. The TCR originated in a man aged 18 to 30 who received the YFV17D yellow fever vaccine. V usage is TRBV18 and J usage is TRBJ2-2; D gene uncertain. Sequencing used CD4+ T cells sorted from PBMCs, obtained on the day of the yellow fever booster vaccination. CDR3 coding DNA: TGTGCCAGCCCGGGCCTCACCGGGGAGCTGTTTTTT. It translates to CASPGLTGELFF.